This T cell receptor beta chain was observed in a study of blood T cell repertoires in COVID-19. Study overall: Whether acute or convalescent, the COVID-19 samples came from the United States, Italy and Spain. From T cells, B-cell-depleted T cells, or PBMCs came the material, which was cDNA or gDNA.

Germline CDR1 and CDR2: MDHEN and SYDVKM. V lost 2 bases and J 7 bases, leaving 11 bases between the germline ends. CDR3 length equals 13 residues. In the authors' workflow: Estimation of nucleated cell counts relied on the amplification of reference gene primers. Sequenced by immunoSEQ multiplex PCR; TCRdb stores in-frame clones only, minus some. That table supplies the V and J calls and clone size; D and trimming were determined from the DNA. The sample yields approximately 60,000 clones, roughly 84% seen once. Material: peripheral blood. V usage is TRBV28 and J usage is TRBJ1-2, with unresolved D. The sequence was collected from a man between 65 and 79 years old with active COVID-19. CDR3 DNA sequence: TGTGCCAGCAGTTTAAGATCTCGGGGTGGCTACACCTTC. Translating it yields CASSLRSRGGYTF.